This TCR beta chain was identified in a study of cytomegalovirus exposure and HLA in healthy donors (dated by TCRdb to about 2017). In terms of the full investigation: According to a later analysis, one platform produced both the 120 validation repertoires and the 666 repertoires of the first cohort. High-throughput TCR immunosequencing, statistical association of individual TCRs with disease status, and machine learning were combined to predict cytomegalovirus infection status. Besides the first cohort of 666 subjects, a separate validation cohort made up of over 95 different subjects was used. The aim of the study was to test whether cataloging public T cell receptors could identify signatures of past pathogen exposure. What the authors observed across the whole study: A later analysis had no HLA typing for the validation cohort, so co-occurrence there was scored across all 130 or so repertoires. Most TCR sequences were observed very rarely across donors, whereas some public TCRs were present in many individuals. It was suggested by the authors that the approach could potentially be generalized to other disease states and immunological phenotypes. The study gave a list of 150 to 200 TCR beta chains associated with cytomegalovirus. The classifier was reported to diagnose cytomegalovirus status with high specificity and sensitivity in both the original cohort and the validation cohort. A few of the identified cytomegalovirus-associated TCR beta chains were confirmed in vitro to be specific for cytomegalovirus antigens. Subsequent analysis determined that TCRs grouped into clusters in the first cohort also showed a tendency toward co-occurrence across the roughly 110 validation repertoires, and roughly 95% of cluster scores exceeded 0.

As regards this clone: What this receptor recognizes is not known. No clone much larger than this one lies a single base away; base qualities are absent.

CDR1 and CDR2 (MDHEN, SYDVKM) derive from the germline V gene. The CDR3 runs 16 residues from the cysteine to the phenylalanine. Only the CDR3 part of the read is kept: 48 bases, read in frame from the first base. From V the trimming removes 5 bases and from J it removes 3 bases, while the gene matches leave 10 bases of the junction unaccounted for. Library generation was performed with the immunoSEQ multiplex PCR assay. The published analysis was carried out like this. A statistical classification framework was developed to diagnose cytomegalovirus status using the catalog of TCR beta chain sequences. TCRdb took over this immuneACCESS table, retaining in-frame rearrangements with V and J assigned. Such tables are incomplete; in checked studies, under half of the missing clones stem from an unresolved V gene, and the remainder is unexplained. The V and J calls and the clone size are those of that table, but D and trimming were determined from the DNA. Across this sample there are about 260,000 clones, with 90% seen only once. The top ten constitute around 3.1% of the sample.

Separate from the approximately 670-subject first cohort, the validation cohort of roughly 130 subjects was the group to which the donors belonged. The specimen sequenced was PBMCs. The receptor was derived from a woman aged 30 to 39 in good health and CMV-seronegative. Recombination linked TRBV28 to TRBJ1-1, and 9 bases in between align with TRBD1. The DNA is as follows: TGTGCCAGCAGTCAACCCCCGGGACAGGGCGACACTGAAGCTTTCTTT. This gives the protein CASSQPPGQGDTEAFF. Reference TRBV28 and TRBJ1-1 proteins supply the regions before and after the CDR3; the full variable domain is: DVKVTQSSRYLVKRTGEKVFLECVQDMDHENMFWYRQDPGLGLRLIYFSYDVKMKEKGDIPEGYSVSREKKERFSLILESASTNQTSMYLCASSQPPGQGDTEAFFGQGTRLTVV.